A selection of T cell receptor beta chains follows, all from one sample in a study of CD8 T cells in Susac syndrome. TCRdb reprocessed the immunoSEQ multiplex PCR reads via MiXCR and lists one record per CDR3 protein. The sample includes 150,000 to 200,000 distinct CDR3 sequences, about 94% of them seen just once. Sequencing was performed on CD4+ T cells from PBMCs. The receptor source for this set is a human donor in good health. Each CDR3 is given with its conserved first and last residue. The D gene is left open where the match is weak.

d_gene: NA; v_gene: TRBV7-6; j_gene: TRBJ2-5; CDR3aa: CASSTGPTVGETQYF; CDR3nt: TGTGCCAGCAGCACCGGACCTACCGTCGGGGAGACCCAGTACTTC
d_gene: NA; v_gene: TRBV2; j_gene: TRBJ1-5; CDR3aa: CASSVTAAGPQHF; CDR3nt: TGTGCCAGCAGTGTTACCGCAGCGGGGCCCCAGCATTTT
d_gene: NA; v_gene: TRBV2; j_gene: TRBJ2-5; CDR3aa: CATSLSWGETQYF; CDR3nt: TGTGCCACCTCACTGTCCTGGGGGGAGACCCAGTACTTC
d_gene: NA; v_gene: TRBV5-4; j_gene: TRBJ2-5; CDR3aa: CASSLSGFQETQYF; CDR3nt: TGTGCCAGCAGCTTGTCGGGGTTCCAAGAGACCCAGTACTTC
d_gene: TRBD2; v_gene: TRBV7-2; j_gene: TRBJ2-5; CDR3aa: CASSFTSGAEETQYF; CDR3nt: TGTGCCAGCAGCTTTACTAGCGGGGCCGAAGAGACCCAGTACTTC
d_gene: NA; v_gene: TRBV10-2; j_gene: TRBJ2-1; CDR3aa: CASRDRRGVRFDEQFF; CDR3nt: TGCGCCAGCAGGGACAGACGGGGGGTAAGGTTCGATGAGCAGTTCTTC
d_gene: NA; v_gene: TRBV18; j_gene: TRBJ1-5; CDR3aa: CASSPTAGLNQPQHF; CDR3nt: TGTGCCAGCTCACCCACAGCGGGGCTCAATCAGCCCCAGCATTTT
d_gene: TRBD1; v_gene: TRBV5-1; j_gene: TRBJ2-5; CDR3aa: CASSRTGQGAGETQYF; CDR3nt: TGCGCCAGCAGCCGGACGGGACAGGGGGCCGGGGAGACCCAGTACTTC
d_gene: NA; v_gene: TRBV5-1; j_gene: TRBJ2-3; CDR3aa: CASSSSGTYQSAQYF; CDR3nt: TGCGCCAGCAGCTCATCCGGGACTTATCAGTCGGCGCAGTATTTT
d_gene: TRBD1; v_gene: TRBV29-1; j_gene: TRBJ1-4; CDR3aa: CSVGRGGEKLFF; CDR3nt: TGCAGCGTTGGCAGGGGGGGCGAAAAACTGTTTTTT